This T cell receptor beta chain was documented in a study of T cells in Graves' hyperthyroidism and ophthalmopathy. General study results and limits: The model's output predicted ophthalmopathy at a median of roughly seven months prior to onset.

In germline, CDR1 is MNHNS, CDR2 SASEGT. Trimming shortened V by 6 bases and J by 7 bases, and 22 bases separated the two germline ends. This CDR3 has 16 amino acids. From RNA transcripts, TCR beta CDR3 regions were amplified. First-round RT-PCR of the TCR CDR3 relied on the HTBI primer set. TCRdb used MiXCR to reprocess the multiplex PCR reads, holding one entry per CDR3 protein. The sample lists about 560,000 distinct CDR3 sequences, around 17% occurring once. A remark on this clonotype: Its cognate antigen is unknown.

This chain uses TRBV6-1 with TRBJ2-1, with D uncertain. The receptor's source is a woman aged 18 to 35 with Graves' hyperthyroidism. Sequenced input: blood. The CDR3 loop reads CASRGVYLRSGNEQFF. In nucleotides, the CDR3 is TGTGCCAGCAGGGGCGTCTACCTTCGAAGTGGAAATGAGCAGTTCTTC.